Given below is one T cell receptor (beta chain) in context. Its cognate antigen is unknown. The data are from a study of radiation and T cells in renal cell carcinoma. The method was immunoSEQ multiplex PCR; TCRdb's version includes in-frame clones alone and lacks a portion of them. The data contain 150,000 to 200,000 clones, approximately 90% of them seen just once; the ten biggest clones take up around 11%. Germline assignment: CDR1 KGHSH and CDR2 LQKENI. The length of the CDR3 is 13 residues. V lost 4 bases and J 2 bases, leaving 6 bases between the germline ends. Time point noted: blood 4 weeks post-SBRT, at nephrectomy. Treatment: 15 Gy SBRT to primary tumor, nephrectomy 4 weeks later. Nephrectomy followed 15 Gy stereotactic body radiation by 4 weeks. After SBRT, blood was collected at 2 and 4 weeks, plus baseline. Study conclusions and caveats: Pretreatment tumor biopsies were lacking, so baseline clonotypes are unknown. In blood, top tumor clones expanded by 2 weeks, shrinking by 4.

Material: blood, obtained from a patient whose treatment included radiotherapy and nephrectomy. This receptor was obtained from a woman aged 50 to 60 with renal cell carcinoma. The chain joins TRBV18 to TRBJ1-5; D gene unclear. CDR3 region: CASSQGGNQPQHF. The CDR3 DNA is TGTGCCAGCTCACAGGGCGGCAATCAGCCCCAGCATTTT.